This T cell receptor beta chain was sequenced for a study of molecular identifiers for immune sequencing clone quantification. Only a few counts were recorded for this clonotype. The target antigen is unknown. The junction and the germline gene differ at one end; a read error may be behind it. Whole-study results and caveats: In CMV-specific effectors, clones above 20 copies held over 99% of molecules; naive, under 1%.

It was with previously described methods and listed TCR primers that bulk TCR libraries were made. MiXCR, run by TCRdb on the PCR reads, gives a single entry per CDR3 protein. The table shows more than 300,000 distinct CDR3 sequences, with around 21% occurring only once. Germline V CDR1 and CDR2: SGHVS, FQNEAQ. This CDR3 spans 14 amino acids. Based on a CD8+CD4-CCR7+CD45RA+ profile, naive CD8 T cells were sorted. The sequence came from a human donor in good health. Some libraries in this study had Jurkat cell RNA spiked in. This chain connects TRBV7-8 to TRBJ1-6; no reliable D call. The source material was naive CD8+ T cells from blood, with Jurkat cell RNA spiked in. Described subset: FACS-sorted CD8+CD4-CCR7+CD45RA+ naive T cells. CDR3 sequence reads: CASSLGHLYSPLLF. The CDR3 DNA reads as TGTGCCAGCAGCTTAGGACATCTTTATTCACCCCTCCTCTTT.